The 5 T cell receptor beta chains given below trace back to one sample, sequenced in a study of blood T cell repertoires in COVID-19. Repertoires were generated with immunoSEQ multiplex PCR, while TCRdb's copy carries only in-frame clones and drops some. In the table there are about 120,000 clones, about 83% of which are singletons. Sequencing input: peripheral blood. The receptors stem from a man aged 70 or older with acute or convalescent COVID-19.

The chain couples TRBV3-1 (or the pseudogene TRBV3-2) to TRBJ2-1; no clear D gene. Germline CDR1 and CDR2: LGHDT and YNNKEL (reference sequence). The CDR3 runs to 15 residues. V lost 0 bases and J lost 0, with 6 bases in between. Here the CDR3 reads CASSQEESSYNEQFF. CDR3 nucleotide sequence: TGTGCCAGCAGCCAAGAGGAGAGCTCCTACAATGAGCAGTTCTTC.

The rearrangement links TRBV11-2 to TRBJ2-7; 7 bases match TRBD1. Germline V gene lookup returns CDR1 SGHAT and CDR2 FQNNGV. With V trimmed by 8 bases and J by 2 bases, 6 bases remained unmatched. The CDR3 runs to 13 residues. Written as DNA, the CDR3 is TGTGCCAGCGGTCCCACAGGGGCCTACGAGCAGTACTTC. Translated: CASGPTGAYEQYF.

The rearrangement uses TRBV15 and TRBJ1-4, with TRBD1 matching over 7 bases. After removal of 0 bases from V and 0 bases from J, the junction contained 4 bases not matched to a gene. Per the germline V gene, CDR1 is LNHNV and CDR2 is YYDKDF (reference sequence). The CDR3 extends over 17 amino acids. The CDR3 nucleotides read TGTGCCACCAGCAGAGAGGGGACAGTTACAACTAATGAAAAACTGTTTTTT. Translating it yields CATSREGTVTTNEKLFF.

The V call is TRBV27, the J call TRBJ2-7; D may be TRBD1 (6 bases). V was pared by 5 bases and J by 4 bases, with 18 bases between. The CDR3 is 15 amino acids. Per germline, CDR1 MNHEY and CDR2 SMNVEV (reference sequence). CDR3 coding DNA: TGTGCCAGCAGTCCTGGGGGCAATCCCTTTTACGAGCAGTACTTC. Its protein product is CASSPGGNPFYEQYF.

This rearrangement joins TRBV9 to TRBJ1-4; D unclear. The V end lost 0 bases, the J end lost 0 bases, and 6 bases lay between the germline ends. The V gene's germline CDR1 is SGDLS and CDR2 YYNGEE. This CDR3 spans 15 amino acids. The CDR3 protein is CASSVAGSTNEKLFF. The CDR3 region has the DNA TGTGCCAGCAGCGTAGCAGGCTCAACTAATGAAAAACTGTTTTTT.